The rows below give T cell receptor beta chains drawn from one sample of a study of graft-versus-host responses after intestinal transplantation. TCRdb's copy holds only in-frame clones and misses some; the assay was immunoSEQ multiplex PCR. The data contain 25,000 to 35,000 clones, around four fifths of them singletons. Sequenced here: ileum tissue, sampled 98 days after intestinal transplantation. Source of these receptors: a human patient who received an intestinal transplant, so some T cells may come from the graft donor. Both conserved end residues are part of each CDR3. Each record gives: V gene, clone size, J gene, CDR3 length, CDR3 protein. Rows give clone size only sometimes, using once, few, many, or a class for an expanded clone.

V gene: TRBV4-1
clone size: NA
J gene: TRBJ2-1
CDR3 length: 15
CDR3 protein: CASSLTSGGYNEQFF

V gene: TRBV11-2
clone size: NA
J gene: TRBJ1-2
CDR3 length: 15
CDR3 protein: CASSSRTGRGYGYTF

V gene: TRBV7-2
clone size: NA
J gene: TRBJ2-7
CDR3 length: 17
CDR3 protein: CASSLPSGGGKAYEQYF

V gene: TRBV2
clone size: NA
J gene: TRBJ1-2
CDR3 length: 14
CDR3 protein: CASNVEGRNYGYTF

V gene: TRBV29-1
clone size: NA
J gene: TRBJ2-2
CDR3 length: 16
CDR3 protein: CSSGQAGGGGTGELFF

V gene: TRBV6-6
clone size: NA
J gene: TRBJ1-1
CDR3 length: 11
CDR3 protein: CASSYASEAFF

V gene: TRBV4-1
clone size: once
J gene: TRBJ2-1
CDR3 length: 13
CDR3 protein: CASSTQSYNEQFF

V gene: TRBV21-1
clone size: NA
J gene: TRBJ1-4
CDR3 length: 18
CDR3 protein: CASSSRLAYKVHNEKLFF

V gene: TRBV2
clone size: once
J gene: TRBJ2-1
CDR3 length: 17
CDR3 protein: CASWEGWRGDIYNEQFF

V gene: TRBV6-5
clone size: NA
J gene: TRBJ1-1
CDR3 length: 13
CDR3 protein: CASSSTGGTEAFF

V gene: TRBV19
clone size: NA
J gene: TRBJ2-1
CDR3 length: 13
CDR3 protein: CASLAGHYNEQFF

V gene: TRBV10-2
clone size: few
J gene: TRBJ1-5
CDR3 length: 13
CDR3 protein: CASRLDSNQPQHF

V gene: TRBV9
clone size: medium-sized
J gene: TRBJ1-1
CDR3 length: 14
CDR3 protein: CASSVVSGYTEAFF

V gene: TRBV4-2
clone size: NA
J gene: TRBJ2-1
CDR3 length: 16
CDR3 protein: CASSLTQRGVNNEQFF

V gene: TRBV30
clone size: few
J gene: TRBJ2-7
CDR3 length: 11
CDR3 protein: CAWSGGYEQYF

V gene: TRBV4-1
clone size: NA
J gene: TRBJ2-7
CDR3 length: 15
CDR3 protein: CASSRGTGLVYEQYF

V gene: TRBV6-1
clone size: NA
J gene: TRBJ2-5
CDR3 length: 15
CDR3 protein: CAGPGVGLVGETQYF

V gene: TRBV29-1
clone size: NA
J gene: TRBJ1-1
CDR3 length: 14
CDR3 protein: CSVDVLDMNTEAFF

V gene: TRBV4-1
clone size: once
J gene: TRBJ2-7
CDR3 length: 14
CDR3 protein: CASSQGQGAYEQYF

V gene: TRBV4-2
clone size: NA
J gene: TRBJ1-3
CDR3 length: 17
CDR3 protein: CASSQDPQGISGNTIYF

V gene: TRBV9
clone size: NA
J gene: TRBJ1-1
CDR3 length: 14
CDR3 protein: CASSAWDRGTEAFF

V gene: TRBV5-6
clone size: NA
J gene: TRBJ2-7
CDR3 length: 15
CDR3 protein: CASSLGQTYSYEQYF

V gene: TRBV4-1
clone size: NA
J gene: TRBJ2-3
CDR3 length: 16
CDR3 protein: CASSQDPQGSTDTQYF

V gene: TRBV6-5
clone size: few
J gene: TRBJ2-7
CDR3 length: 14
CDR3 protein: CASSPGGVPYEQYF

V gene: TRBV5-1
clone size: NA
J gene: TRBJ2-7
CDR3 length: 14
CDR3 protein: CASSFTTGVSEQYF

V gene: TRBV29-1
clone size: NA
J gene: TRBJ2-3
CDR3 length: 15
CDR3 protein: CSVVGNPLGTDTQYF

V gene: TRBV5-1
clone size: NA
J gene: TRBJ1-2
CDR3 length: 13
CDR3 protein: CASSLGQGEGYTF

V gene: TRBV9
clone size: NA
J gene: TRBJ1-2
CDR3 length: 20
CDR3 protein: CASSVIPFIGYRAQGFGYTF

V gene: TRBV27
clone size: NA
J gene: TRBJ1-2
CDR3 length: 17
CDR3 protein: CASSSTREFGAGYGYTF

V gene: TRBV7-9
clone size: NA
J gene: TRBJ2-1
CDR3 length: 13
CDR3 protein: CASSLGSYNEQFF

V gene: TRBV19
clone size: NA
J gene: TRBJ1-2
CDR3 length: 12
CDR3 protein: CASSIGRAGYTF

V gene: TRBV4-1
clone size: NA
J gene: TRBJ1-3
CDR3 length: 18
CDR3 protein: CASSQAFMGGNPGNTIYF

V gene: TRBV12-5
clone size: NA
J gene: TRBJ2-7
CDR3 length: 17
CDR3 protein: CASGLPNPLPQRGEQYF